These 20 T cell receptor beta chains originate from one sample sequenced in a study of human T cells and chemical hapten exposure. Sample time point: patch test 1, 2 weeks after DPC sensitization. Treatment described: therapeutic diphenylcyclopropenone sensitization with weekly scalp DPC. TCRdb used MiXCR to reprocess the RACE reads, holding one entry per CDR3 protein. Of fewer than 60,000 distinct CDR3 sequences in the sample, around a tenth were seen once. The specimen was whole blood, collected in connection with sensitization to the hapten diphenylcyclopropenone (DPC). The receptors were sampled from a woman in her forties or fifties with alopecia areata. Some clones in this sample may be carry-over from other donors' samples.

This clonotype occurred many times. The chain uses TRBV6-5 and TRBJ2-7; the D is unclear. CDR1 and CDR2 (germline): MNHEY, SVGAGI. Deletions cut 0 bases from V and 4 bases from J, with 16 bases between. This CDR3 region has 16 residues. CDR3 region: CASSYSSGAYTYEQYF. CDR3 coding DNA: TGTGCCAGCAGTTACTCATCCGGAGCTTATACTTACGAGCAGTACTTC.

This rearrangement joins TRBV4-3 to TRBJ2-3; a weak D match, TRBD2 (5 bases). The CDR3 length is 15 residues. Per germline, CDR1 LGHNA and CDR2 YSLEER. V lost 3 bases and J 2 bases, leaving 12 bases between the germline ends. The CDR3 nucleotides read TGCGCCAGCAGCCAGGCCGGGATCGACACAGATACGCAGTATTTT. This sequence encodes CASSQAGIDTDTQYF.

This clonotype was seen a handful of times. The chain employs TRBV25-1 and TRBJ2-1, with 8 bases aligning to TRBD2. The CDR3 extends over 15 amino acids. Germline V gene lookup returns CDR1 MGHDK and CDR2 SYGVNS. With 8 bases clipped from V and 2 bases from J, the junction kept 8 bases outside the gene matches. The CDR3 DNA is TGTGCCAGCGGATTAGCGGGATTAACCTACAATGAGCAGTTCTTC. It encodes CASGLAGLTYNEQFF.

A remark on this clonotype: Compared with germline, one end of the junction differs, possibly owing to a read error. This chain joins TRBV6-4 and TRBJ2-3; no clear D gene. The CDR3 is made up of 13 amino acids. Germline V gives CDR1 MRHNA, CDR2 SNTAGT. Here the CDR3 reads CASKDTGTDTQYF. The CDR3 DNA follows: TGTGCCAGCAAAGACACCGGCACCGATACGCAGTATTTT.

This clonotype was detected a few times. The CDR3 DNA reads TGCGCCAGCAGCTTGGACCCTTCCGCAGAGACCCAGTACTTC. As protein: CASSLDPSAETQYF. The V call is TRBV5-1, the J call TRBJ2-5; no firm D call. Per the germline V gene, CDR1 is SGHRS and CDR2 is YFSETQ. Trimming removed 0 bases from V and 4 bases from J, with 10 bases in between. CDR3 size: 14 residues.

The chain couples TRBV7-8 to TRBJ1-1; 7 bases line up with TRBD1. Germline V gives CDR1 SGHVS, CDR2 FQNEAQ. J was trimmed by 11 bases and V by 4 bases; bases with no gene match: 7. The CDR3 has 12 amino acids. The CDR3 DNA reads TGTGCCAGCAGCTCACGGACAGGTCAGGCTTTCTTT. This codes for CASSSRTGQAFF.

This clonotype appeared many times. CDR3 coding DNA: TGCAGCGTTGAAGAAATCCGGGTCTCCGGGGGCTACACCTTC. Its protein product is CSVEEIRVSGGYTF. The rearrangement links TRBV29-1 to TRBJ1-2, with D hard to call. V lost 0 bases and J lost 8, with 16 bases in between. This CDR3 has 14 residues. The germline V gene has CDR1 SQVTM and CDR2 ANQGSEA.

This clonotype was counted at least ten times. The CDR3 here is CASVRDRGTEAFF. CDR3 in DNA: TGTGCCAGCGTCAGGGACAGGGGCACTGAAGCTTTCTTT. The rearrangement joins TRBV12-3 or TRBV12-4 to TRBJ1-1; TRBD1 agrees at 10 bases. The CDR3 runs 13 residues. After removal of 8 bases from V and 4 bases from J, the junction contained 4 bases not matched to a gene.

The chain uses TRBV28 and TRBJ1-1; D gene uncertain. The germline CDR1 and CDR2 sequences are MDHEN and SYDVKM. Trimming took off 6 bases at V and 1 base at J, with 12 bases between the two ends. The CDR3 has 14 amino acids. This chain's CDR3 is CASSGVWRNTEAFF. CDR3 DNA sequence: TGTGCCAGCAGCGGGGTGTGGAGGAACACTGAAGCTTTCTTT.

The genes are TRBV18 and TRBJ2-5; TRBD1 might be the D (5 bases). Deletions cut 0 bases from V and 3 bases from J, with 14 bases between. Germline V gene sequence: CDR1 KGHSH, CDR2 LQKENI. The CDR3 covers 16 residues. CDR3 in amino acids: CASSPPNRLLEETQYF. DNA for the CDR3: TGTGCCAGCTCACCACCGAACAGGTTGTTAGAAGAGACCCAGTACTTC.

This clonotype occurred many times. The rearrangement links TRBV5-1 to TRBJ2-2, with 11 bases lining up with TRBD2. CDR1 and CDR2 from the germline V gene are SGHRS and YFSETQ. This CDR3 has 15 amino acids. V shed 4 bases and J 3 bases; nucleotides not matched to a gene: 2. The CDR3 bases are TGCGCCAGCAGCACTAGCGGGAGCGACACCGGGGAGCTGTTTTTT. This codes for CASSTSGSDTGELFF.

This clonotype was detected many times. The chain has TRBV7-9 and TRBJ2-5; D is unresolved. The CDR3 runs to 15 residues. The germline CDR1 and CDR2 sequences are SEHNR and FQNEAQ (reference sequence). The V gene lost 4 bases and the J gene lost 2 bases, with 14 bases spanning the gap. CDR3 nucleotides: TGTGCCAGCAGCTCTGGAACGGGTTTTCAAGAGACCCAGTACTTC. Protein sequence: CASSSGTGFQETQYF.

This clonotype was seen at least ten times. The rearrangement joins TRBV5-6 to TRBJ1-5; D gene unclear. The V gene lost 2 bases and the J gene lost 2 bases, with 5 bases spanning the gap. There are 13 residues in the CDR3. From germline, CDR1 is SGHDT and CDR2 YYEEEE. The CDR3 DNA is TGTGCCAGCAGCTTCGGCGGCAATCAGCCCCAGCATTTT. Protein: CASSFGGNQPQHF.

This clonotype showed up many times. CDR3 DNA: TGTGCCAGCAGAACTACTAGCGGGAGCTCCTACAATGAGCAGTTCTTC. Translated: CASRTTSGSSYNEQFF. The rearrangement links TRBV6-2 or TRBV6-3 to TRBJ2-1, with 11 bases matching TRBD2. V was pared by 6 bases and J by 0 bases, with 4 bases of the junction left unmatched. The CDR3 consists of 16 residues. Germline V gene data show CDR1 as MNHEY and CDR2 as SVGEGT.

This clonotype was seen repeatedly, ten times or more. J is TRBJ1-2 and V is TRBV29-1, with D unresolved. Germline V CDR1 and CDR2: SQVTM, ANQGSEA. The CDR3 covers 13 residues. V was trimmed by 3 bases and J by 5 bases, leaving 13 bases between them. CDR3 amino acids: CSVDPSAGYGYTF. The CDR3 nucleotides are TGCAGCGTTGATCCTTCGGCGGGATATGGCTACACCTTC.

Worth noting for this clonotype: Possible read error: a much larger clone is one base away. The chain carries TRBV19 and TRBJ2-7; D possibly corresponds to TRBD2 (6 bases). The CDR3 contains 13 residues. Germline CDR1 is LNHDA and CDR2 is SQIVND (reference sequence). CDR3 DNA sequence: TGTGTCAGTAGTCGCGGGACCGACTACGAGCAGTACTTC. Amino acids: CVSSRGTDYEQYF.

V is TRBV7-7 and J is TRBJ1-4, with D unclear. The CDR3 extends over 13 amino acids. Germline CDR1 reads SSHAT; CDR2 reads FNYEAQ (reference sequence). Trimming stripped 1 base from V and 6 bases from J, with 6 bases between. For the CDR3, the DNA is TGTGCCAGCAGCTTAGACGAGCATGAAAAACTGTTTTTT. It codes for CASSLDEHEKLFF.

V is TRBV29-1 and J is TRBJ1-1; no clear D. From germline, CDR1 is SQVTM and CDR2 ANQGSEA. V was pared by 7 bases and J by 0 bases, with 12 bases between. The CDR3 consists of 13 residues. CDR3 amino acids: CSGGVRMNTEAFF. In nucleotides, the CDR3 is TGCAGCGGGGGAGTGCGAATGAACACTGAAGCTTTCTTT.

This clonotype was counted ten times or more. This chain joins TRBV10-3 and TRBJ2-1; D may be TRBD1 or TRBD2 (5 bases each). Trimming left V 9 bases short and J 10 bases short, with 16 bases between. Per the germline V gene, CDR1 is ENHRY and CDR2 is SYGVKD. The CDR3 is made up of 12 amino acids. The CDR3 sequence: CAIGGQVSEQFF. The CDR3 nucleotides read TGTGCCATTGGGGGTCAGGTTTCGGAGCAGTTCTTC.

This chain links TRBV29-1 with TRBJ2-7, with a possible D match to TRBD2 (5 bases). V was clipped by 4 bases and J by 5 bases, with 9 bases between them. The CDR3 is 11 residues long. Germline loops: CDR1 SQVTM, CDR2 ANQGSEA. This CDR3 reads CSVVAGNEQYF. The CDR3 DNA is TGCAGCGTTGTCGCCGGGAACGAGCAGTACTTC.